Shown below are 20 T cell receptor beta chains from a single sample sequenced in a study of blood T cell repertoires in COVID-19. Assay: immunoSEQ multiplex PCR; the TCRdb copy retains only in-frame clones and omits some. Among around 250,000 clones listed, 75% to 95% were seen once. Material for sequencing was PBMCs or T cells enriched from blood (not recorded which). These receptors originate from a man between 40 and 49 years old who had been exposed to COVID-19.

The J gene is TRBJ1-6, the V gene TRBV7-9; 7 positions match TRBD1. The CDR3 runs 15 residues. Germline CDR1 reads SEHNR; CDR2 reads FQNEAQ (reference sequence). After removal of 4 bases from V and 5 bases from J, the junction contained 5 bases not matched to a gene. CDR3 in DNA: TGTGCCAGCAGCTCCTCCGGGACAGATAATTCACCCCTCCACTTT. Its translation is CASSSSGTDNSPLHF.

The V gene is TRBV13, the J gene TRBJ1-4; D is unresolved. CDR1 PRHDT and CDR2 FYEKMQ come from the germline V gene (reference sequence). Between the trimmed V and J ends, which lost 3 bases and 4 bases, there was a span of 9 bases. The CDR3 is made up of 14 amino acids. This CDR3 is CASSLRVHNEKLFF. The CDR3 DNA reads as TGTGCCAGCAGCTTGAGGGTTCATAATGAAAAACTGTTTTTT.

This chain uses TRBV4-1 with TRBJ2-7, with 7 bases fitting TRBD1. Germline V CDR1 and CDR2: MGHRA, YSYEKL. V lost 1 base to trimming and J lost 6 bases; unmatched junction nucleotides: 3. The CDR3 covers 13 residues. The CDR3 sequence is CASSQGQGVEQYF. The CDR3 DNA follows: TGCGCCAGCAGCCAAGGACAGGGAGTCGAGCAGTACTTC.

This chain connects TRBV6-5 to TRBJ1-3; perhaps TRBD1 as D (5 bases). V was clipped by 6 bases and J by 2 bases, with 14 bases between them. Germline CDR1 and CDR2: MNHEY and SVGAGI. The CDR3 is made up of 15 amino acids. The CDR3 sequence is CASSDGGFAGNTIYF. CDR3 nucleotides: TGTGCCAGCAGCGACGGGGGTTTTGCTGGAAACACCATATATTTT.

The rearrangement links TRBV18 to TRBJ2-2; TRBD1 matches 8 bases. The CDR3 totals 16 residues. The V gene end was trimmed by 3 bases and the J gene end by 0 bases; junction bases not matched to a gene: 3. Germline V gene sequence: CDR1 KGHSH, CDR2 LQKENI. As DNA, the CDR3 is TGTGCCAGCTCACCGGGACAGGCATCGAACACCGGGGAGCTGTTTTTT. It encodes CASSPGQASNTGELFF.

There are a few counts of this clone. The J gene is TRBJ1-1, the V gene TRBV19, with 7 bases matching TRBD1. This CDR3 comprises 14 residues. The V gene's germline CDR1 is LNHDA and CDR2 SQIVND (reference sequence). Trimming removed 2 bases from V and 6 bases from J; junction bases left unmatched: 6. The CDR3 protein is CASSITGEGAEAFF. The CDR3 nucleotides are TGTGCCAGTAGTATAACAGGGGAAGGAGCTGAAGCTTTCTTT.

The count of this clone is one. The CDR3 reads CASSQFHYEQYF. DNA of the CDR3: TGTGCCAGCAGCCAATTCCACTACGAGCAGTACTTC. The chain carries TRBV14 and TRBJ2-7; D remains ambiguous. The CDR3 has 12 residues. Trimming stripped 2 bases from V and 3 bases from J, with 5 bases between. Looked up from germline, CDR1 is SGHDN and CDR2 is FVKESK. The complete variable domain, with remaining parts taken from reference TRBV14 and TRBJ2-7, reads EAGVTQFPSHSVIEKGQTVTLRCDPISGHDNLYWYRRVMGKEIKFLLHFVKESKQDESGMPNNRFLAERTGGTYSTLKVQPAELEDSGVYFCASSQFHYEQYFGPGTRLTVT.

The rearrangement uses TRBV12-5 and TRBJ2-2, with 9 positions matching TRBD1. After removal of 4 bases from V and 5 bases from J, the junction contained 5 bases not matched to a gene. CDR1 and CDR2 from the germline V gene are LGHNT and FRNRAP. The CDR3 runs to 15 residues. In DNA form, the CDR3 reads TGTGCTAGTGGTTCCCCCGGGACAGGGACCGGGGAGCTGTTTTTT. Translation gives CASGSPGTGTGELFF.

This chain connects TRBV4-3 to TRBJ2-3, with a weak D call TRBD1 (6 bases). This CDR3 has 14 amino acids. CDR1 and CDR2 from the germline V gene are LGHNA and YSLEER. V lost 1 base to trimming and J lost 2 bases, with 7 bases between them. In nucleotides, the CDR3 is TGCGCCAGCAGCCAAGGACAGGTCACAGATACGCAGTATTTT. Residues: CASSQGQVTDTQYF.

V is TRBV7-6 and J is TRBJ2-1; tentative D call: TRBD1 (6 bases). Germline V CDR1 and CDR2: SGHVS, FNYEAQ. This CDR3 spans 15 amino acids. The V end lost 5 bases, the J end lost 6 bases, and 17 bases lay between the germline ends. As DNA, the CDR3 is TGTGCCAGCAGCGAAGGGGGACAAATCGGCAATGAGCAGTTCTTC. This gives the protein CASSEGGQIGNEQFF.

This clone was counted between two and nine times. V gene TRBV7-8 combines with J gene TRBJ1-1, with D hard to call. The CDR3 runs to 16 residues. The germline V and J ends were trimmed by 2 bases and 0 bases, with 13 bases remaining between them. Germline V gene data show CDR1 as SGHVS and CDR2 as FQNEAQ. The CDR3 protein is CASSLRETIMNTEAFF. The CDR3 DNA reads TGTGCCAGCAGCTTACGTGAGACAATCATGAACACTGAAGCTTTCTTT.

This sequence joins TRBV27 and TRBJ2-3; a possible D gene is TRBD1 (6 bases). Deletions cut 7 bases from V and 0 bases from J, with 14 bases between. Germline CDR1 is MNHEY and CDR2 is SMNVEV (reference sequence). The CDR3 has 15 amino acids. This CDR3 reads CASTPTGISTDTQYF. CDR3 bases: TGTGCCAGCACTCCCACAGGGATCAGCACAGATACGCAGTATTTT.

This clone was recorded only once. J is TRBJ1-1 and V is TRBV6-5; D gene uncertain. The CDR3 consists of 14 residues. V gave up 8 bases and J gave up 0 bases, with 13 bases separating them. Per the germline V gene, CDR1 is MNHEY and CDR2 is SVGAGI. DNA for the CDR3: TGTGCCAGCTCTGAGAGGCAGTTGAACACTGAAGCTTTCTTT. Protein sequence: CASSERQLNTEAFF.

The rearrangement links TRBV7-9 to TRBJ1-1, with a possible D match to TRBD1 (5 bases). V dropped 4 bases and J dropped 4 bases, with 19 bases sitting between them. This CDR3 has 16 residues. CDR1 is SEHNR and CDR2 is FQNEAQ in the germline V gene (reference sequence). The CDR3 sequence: CASSSRQTRVITEAFF. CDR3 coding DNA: TGTGCCAGCAGCTCCAGACAGACCCGGGTGATCACTGAAGCTTTCTTT.

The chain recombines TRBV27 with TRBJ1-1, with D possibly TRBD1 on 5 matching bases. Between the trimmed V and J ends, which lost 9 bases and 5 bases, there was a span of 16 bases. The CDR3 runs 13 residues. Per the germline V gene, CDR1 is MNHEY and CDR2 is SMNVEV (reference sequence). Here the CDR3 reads CASWFGRGTEAFF. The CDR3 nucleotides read TGTGCCAGTTGGTTCGGCCGGGGGACTGAAGCTTTCTTT.

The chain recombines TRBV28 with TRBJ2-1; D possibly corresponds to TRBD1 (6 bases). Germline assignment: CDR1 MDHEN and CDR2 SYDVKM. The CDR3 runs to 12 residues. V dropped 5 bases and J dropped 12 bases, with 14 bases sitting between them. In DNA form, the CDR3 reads TGTGCCAGCAGTCAAAACAGGGTTGGGCAGTTCTTC. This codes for CASSQNRVGQFF.

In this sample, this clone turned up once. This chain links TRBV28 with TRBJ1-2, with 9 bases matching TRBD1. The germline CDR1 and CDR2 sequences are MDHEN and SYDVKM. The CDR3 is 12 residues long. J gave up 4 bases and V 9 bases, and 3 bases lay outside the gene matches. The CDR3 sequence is CASSDRGYGYTF. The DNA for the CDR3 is TGTGCCAGTTCGGACAGGGGCTATGGCTACACCTTC.

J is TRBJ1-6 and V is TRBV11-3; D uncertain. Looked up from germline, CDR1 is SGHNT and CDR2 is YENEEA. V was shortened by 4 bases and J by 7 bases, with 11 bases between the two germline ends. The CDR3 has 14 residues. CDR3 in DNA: TGTGCCAGCAGCTATTCCGGGTACAATTCACCCCTCCACTTT. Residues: CASSYSGYNSPLHF.

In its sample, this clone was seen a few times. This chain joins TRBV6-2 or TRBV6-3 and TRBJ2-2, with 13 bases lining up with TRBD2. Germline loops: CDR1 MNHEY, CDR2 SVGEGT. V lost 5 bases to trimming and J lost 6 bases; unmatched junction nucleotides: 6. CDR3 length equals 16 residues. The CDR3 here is CASSKIGLAGAGELFF. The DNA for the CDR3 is TGTGCCAGCAGTAAAATCGGACTAGCGGGAGCCGGGGAGCTGTTTTTT.

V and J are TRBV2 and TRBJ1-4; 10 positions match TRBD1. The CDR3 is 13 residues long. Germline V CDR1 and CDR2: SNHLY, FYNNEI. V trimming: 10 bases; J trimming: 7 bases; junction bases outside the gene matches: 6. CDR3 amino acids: CATLTGGSEKLFF. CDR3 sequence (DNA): TGTGCCACCTTGACAGGGGGCTCTGAAAAACTGTTTTTT.